The rows below give T cell receptor beta chains drawn from one sample of a study of control samples from healthy donors and cancer patients. Libraries were prepared by immunoSEQ multiplex PCR; TCRdb keeps only in-frame clonotypes and omits some of them. Here the sample spans 200,000 to 250,000 clones, roughly 94% being singletons. Sequencing was carried out using blood. The receptors were gathered from a man between 50 and 59 years old in good health. CDR3s include the opening cysteine and the closing phenylalanine or tryptophan. For some rows the clone size is stated as once, few or many, or as a class when expanded; others skip it.

V gene	J gene	clone size	CDR3 protein
TRBV6-5	TRBJ1-2	NA	CASSYLSGQWSYTF
TRBV19	TRBJ1-3	NA	CASSIPGSGNTIYF
TRBV7-6	TRBJ1-1	NA	CASSSGLNTEAFF
TRBV30	TRBJ1-2	NA	CAWGNHMGYTF
TRBV7-9	TRBJ1-5	NA	CASRSTGGSNQPQHF
TRBV5-1	TRBJ1-5	few	CASSLWKGEDQPQHF
TRBV3-1/TRBV3-2	TRBJ1-2	NA	CASSQGGGGGYGYTF
TRBV6-6	TRBJ2-2	once	CASSYSNPGDTGELFF
TRBV18	TRBJ1-2	NA	CASSLRQDVYGYTF
TRBV5-4	TRBJ2-1	once	CASSPLRSAGGYNEQFF
TRBV19	TRBJ1-4	NA	CASTGAYEKLFF
TRBV25-1	TRBJ2-7	NA	CASSAKTGYEQYF
TRBV28	TRBJ1-3	NA	CASSLKGNTIYF
TRBV6-1	TRBJ1-4	NA	CASSEATGGNEKLFF
TRBV18	TRBJ2-2	NA	CASSPGIVTGELFF
TRBV20-1	TRBJ1-2	once	CSVDMYGYTF
TRBV10-1	TRBJ2-1	NA	CASSESSSYFYNEQFF
TRBV24-1	TRBJ2-2	NA	CATSSLVTGELFF
TRBV3-1/TRBV3-2	TRBJ1-1	NA	CASSQVPSQGTEAFF
TRBV4-1	TRBJ2-6	NA	CASSQGTAGANVLTF
TRBV6-5	TRBJ1-2	NA	CASSYPGSFGYTF
TRBV5-8	TRBJ1-5	NA	CASSFAGGSESNQPQHF
TRBV10-1	TRBJ2-1	NA	CASSGGSGGYNEQFF
TRBV19	TRBJ1-3	once	CASMSSDGGNTIYF
TRBV14	TRBJ2-1	NA	CASSQDPWTVNNEQFF
TRBV28	TRBJ2-3	NA	CASSSRKGGGSGGGTDTQYF
TRBV4-3	TRBJ2-1	NA	CASSQVQGGGNEQFF
TRBV28	TRBJ1-1	NA	CASYLNQRTSEAFF
TRBV7-9	TRBJ1-4	once	CASSSARRRGEKLFF
TRBV6-5	TRBJ1-5	NA	CASSRRGDQNQPQHF
TRBV5-5	TRBJ1-5	NA	CASSFSDTNQPQHF
TRBV10-3	TRBJ1-5	NA	CAIRATGGNSNQPQHF
TRBV28	TRBJ1-2	NA	CASTRGQGVNYGYTF
TRBV6-6	TRBJ1-5	NA	CASSYESRNQPQHF
TRBV12-3/TRBV12-4	TRBJ2-1	NA	CASSLQRNEQFF
TRBV3-1/TRBV3-2	TRBJ2-7	NA	CASSQDSTDRGYEQYF
TRBV27	TRBJ1-5	few	CASSFLGSNQPQHF
TRBV11-2	TRBJ1-1	NA	CASSLTGGTEAFF
TRBV7-8	TRBJ1-5	NA	CASSPQGRPQHF
TRBV28	TRBJ1-6	NA	CASSRDLGDSPLHF
TRBV9	TRBJ2-3	NA	CASGLGGARDTQYF
TRBV5-1	TRBJ2-7	NA	CASKGGTGQFYEQYF